This T cell receptor (beta chain) derives from a study of blood T cells in healthy people across ages. The CDR3 covers 14 residues. The authors ran a second PCR of about 7 to 11 cycles using a sample-barcoded 5' primer and a J-beta primer mix. TCRdb re-called the 5' RACE reads with MiXCR, one entry per CDR3 protein. The sample comprises hundreds of thousands of distinct CDR3 sequences, approximately 44% of which are singletons, and nearly 20% rests with the top ten. As regards this clonotype: Its antigen is as yet unknown.

The study, taken as a whole, reports: Researchers judged that diversity estimates from one million T cells fell short of true values.

Ten milliliters was the volume of peripheral blood drawn from each donor. The chain uses TRBV21-1 and TRBJ2-4; the D call TRBD1 from the table was never checked on the DNA. The closer fit of TRBJ2-7 to the DNA end suggests the J call may be wrong. TRBV21-1 is assigned pseudogene status. Sequenced input: blood. The clonotype comes from a man aged 55 to 70 in good health. The CDR3 coding sequence is TGTGCCAGCAGTCTCGGACAGGGGTCCCGCGAGCAGTACTTC. This sequence encodes CASSLGQGSREQYF.